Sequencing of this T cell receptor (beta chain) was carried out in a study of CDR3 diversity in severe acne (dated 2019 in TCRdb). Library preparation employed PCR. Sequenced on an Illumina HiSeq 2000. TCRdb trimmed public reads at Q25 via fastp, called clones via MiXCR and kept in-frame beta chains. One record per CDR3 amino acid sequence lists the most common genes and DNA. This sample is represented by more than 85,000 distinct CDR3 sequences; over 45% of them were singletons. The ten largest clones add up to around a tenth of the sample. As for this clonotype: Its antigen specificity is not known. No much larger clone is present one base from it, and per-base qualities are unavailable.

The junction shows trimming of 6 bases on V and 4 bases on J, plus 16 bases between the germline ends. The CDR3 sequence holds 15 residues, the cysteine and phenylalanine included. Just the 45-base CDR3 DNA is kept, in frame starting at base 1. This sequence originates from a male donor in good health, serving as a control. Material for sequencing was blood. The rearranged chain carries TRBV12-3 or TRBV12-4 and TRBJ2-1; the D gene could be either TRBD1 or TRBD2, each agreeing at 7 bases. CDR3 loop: CASRQGGPGYNEQFF. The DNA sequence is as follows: TGTGCCAGCAGGCAGGGGGGGCCGGGGTACAATGAGCAGTTCTTC.